This T cell receptor (beta chain) is from a study of T cells in Graves' hyperthyroidism and ophthalmopathy. It was uncontrolled infection, other autoimmune disease, pregnancy or lactation that excluded patients. The V end was cut by 6 bases, the J end by 0 bases, with 12 bases between. The CDR3 consists of 15 residues. This clonotype was recorded at least ten times. It was RNA transcripts that yielded the amplified TCR beta CDR3 regions. The HTBI primer set was used in a first-round RT-PCR of the TCR CDR3. TCRdb fed the multiplex PCR reads into MiXCR, producing one record per CDR3 protein. The table lists roughly 360,000 distinct CDR3 sequences, roughly 13% of them singletons.

The receptor comes from a man aged 30 to 45 with Graves' hyperthyroidism that later progressed to Graves' ophthalmopathy. Material: blood. V usage is TRBV12-3 or TRBV12-4 and J usage is TRBJ2-1, with a possible D match to TRBD2 (6 bases). The CDR3 region has the DNA TGTGCCAGCAGGGGGGGACCGGGCTCCTACAATGAGCAGTTCTTC. It encodes CASRGGPGSYNEQFF.